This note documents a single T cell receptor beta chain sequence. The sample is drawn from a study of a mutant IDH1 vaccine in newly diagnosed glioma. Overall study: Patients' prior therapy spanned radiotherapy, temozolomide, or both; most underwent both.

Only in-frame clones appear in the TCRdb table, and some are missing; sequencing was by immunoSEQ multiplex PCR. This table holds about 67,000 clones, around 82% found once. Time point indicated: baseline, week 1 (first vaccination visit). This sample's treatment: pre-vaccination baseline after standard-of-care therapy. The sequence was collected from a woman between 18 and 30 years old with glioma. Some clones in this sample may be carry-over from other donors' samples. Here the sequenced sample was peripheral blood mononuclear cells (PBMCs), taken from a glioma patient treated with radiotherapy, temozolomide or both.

Here the CDR3 reads CASSLMGTANTEAFF. The DNA of the CDR3 is TGTGCCAGCAGCTTAATGGGTACGGCTAACACTGAAGCTTTCTTT. This chain uses TRBV13 with TRBJ1-1; no definite D call. V shed 2 bases and J shed 2 bases, with 12 bases lying between them. The CDR3 length is 15 residues. Germline assignment: CDR1 PRHDT and CDR2 FYEKMQ (reference sequence).